This TCR beta chain emerged from a study of cytomegalovirus exposure and HLA in healthy donors. Trimming left V 1 base short and J 5 bases short, with 9 bases between. The CDR3 consists of 13 residues. CDR1 and CDR2 (germline): PRHDT, FYEKMQ (reference sequence). 60 Vbeta and 13 Jbeta primers were used in PCR. Repertoires were generated with immunoSEQ multiplex PCR, while TCRdb's copy carries only in-frame clones and drops some. Of some 150,000 clones listed, 70% to 85% were seen once; the top ten hold about 4.4%. Points on this clone: Antigen: not known.

Study-wide results and limits: In a later analysis, approximately 15,000 TCR beta sequences were associated with HLA alleles at 0.05 false discovery rate.

The rearrangement uses TRBV13 and TRBJ2-7, with D perhaps TRBD1 (7 bases). Sequencing was carried out using PBMCs. This TCR was sampled from a man in his forties in good health and CMV-seronegative. CDR3 loop: CASSLAGGNEQYF. The CDR3 DNA follows: TGTGCCAGCAGCTTAGCAGGGGGGAACGAGCAGTACTTC.